This TCR beta chain was captured by sequencing in a study of blood T cell repertoires in COVID-19. Study-level background: Donors in the United States, Italy and Spain gave samples during acute or convalescent COVID-19.

CDR1 is MGHRA and CDR2 is YSYEKL in the germline V gene. Trimming took 0 bases from V and 3 from J; bases not matched to a gene: 5. CDR3 length: 16 residues. Assay used: immunoSEQ multiplex PCR; TCRdb lists only in-frame clones, some missing. This sample carries approximately 230,000 clones, 88% of them seen once, and the ten largest clones take just under 6.5%. This chain links TRBV4-1 with TRBJ2-3; 8 positions agree with TRBD2. Sequenced sample: peripheral blood. The origin of this receptor is a woman younger than 45 with COVID-19, enrolled during active disease. The CDR3 region has the DNA TGCGCCAGCAGCCAAGATCTGGCTAGCGGGACAGATACGCAGTATTTT. Its translation is CASSQDLASGTDTQYF.